Following are 30 T cell receptor beta chains from one sample sequenced in a study of shared clonotypes between healthy human individuals. CD45RO-negative CD8 cells positively selected for CCR7 made up the naive population, which excluded terminally differentiated effector memory CD45RA+ cells. Measured with immunoSEQ multiplex PCR; TCRdb has only the in-frame clones, and not every one. The repertoire holds approximately 720,000 clones, 92% seen once, with approximately 25% in the top ten. Sequencing was carried out using naive CD8+ T cells sorted from blood. These receptor sequences come from a man under 40 in good health.

The CDR3 region is CSASGNYEQYF. In DNA, the CDR3 is TGCAGTGCTAGCGGGAACTACGAGCAGTACTTC. The chain couples TRBV20-1 to TRBJ2-7, with D perhaps TRBD2 (5 bases). V dropped 3 bases and J dropped 3 bases, with 6 bases sitting between them. The CDR3 runs 11 residues. Germline-derived CDR1 and CDR2 are DFQATT and SNEGSKA (reference sequence).

In the case of this clone: A much larger clone lies one base from this, so it may be a read error. The chain employs TRBV11-2 and TRBJ2-7, with D unclear. Deletions cut 1 base from V and 2 bases from J, with 3 bases between. Germline V gene lookup returns CDR1 SGHAT and CDR2 FQNNGV. This CDR3 is 12 amino acids long. The CDR3 protein is CASSLVTYEQYF. For the CDR3, the DNA is TGTGCCAGCAGCTTAGTGACCTACGAGCAGTACTTC.

This clone was picked up one time. The gene calls are TRBV28 and TRBJ2-3, with D tentatively TRBD1 (5 bases). The germline gives CDR1 MDHEN, CDR2 SYDVKM. The CDR3 has 16 amino acids. Between the trimmed V and J ends, which lost 6 bases and 4 bases, there was a span of 20 bases. CDR3 residues: CASSPPGKAIPDTQYF. The CDR3 region has the DNA TGTGCCAGCAGCCCACCAGGGAAGGCGATCCCAGATACGCAGTATTTT.

The CDR3 DNA follows: TGTGCCAGCAGCTTTAGCGTCTACGAGCAGTACTTC. Amino acids: CASSFSVYEQYF. The rearrangement uses TRBV7-8 and TRBJ2-7; weak D call: TRBD2 (5 bases). Per germline, CDR1 SGHVS and CDR2 FQNEAQ. The CDR3 spans 12 residues. V dropped 3 bases and J dropped 3 bases, with 6 bases sitting between them.

The J gene is TRBJ2-1, the V gene TRBV5-1; 10 nucleotides agree with TRBD1. V shed 6 bases and J 7 bases; nucleotides not matched to a gene: 7. This CDR3 has 14 amino acids. Per the germline V gene, CDR1 is SGHRS and CDR2 is YFSETQ. The CDR3 DNA sequence: TGCGCCAGCACCATGACAGGGGGCCGGAATGAGCAGTTCTTC. Its protein product is CASTMTGGRNEQFF.

The chain links TRBV5-5 to TRBJ2-6, with D perhaps being TRBD1 or TRBD2 (5 bases each). Per the germline V gene, CDR1 is SGHKS and CDR2 is YYEKEE (reference sequence). CDR3 length equals 16 residues. Between the trimmed V and J ends, which lost 2 bases and 2 bases, there was a span of 11 bases. The CDR3 loop reads CASSLRGEAGANVLTF. DNA for the CDR3: TGTGCCAGCAGCTTAAGGGGAGAAGCTGGGGCCAACGTCCTGACTTTC.

The V call is TRBV28, the J call TRBJ2-3; TRBD2 might be the D (7 bases). There are 20 residues in the CDR3. Germline V lookup: CDR1 MDHEN, CDR2 SYDVKM. Trimming left V 3 bases short and J 2 bases short, with 27 bases between. The CDR3 sequence: CASSFDVTGGGTFPTDTQYF. For the CDR3, the DNA is TGTGCCAGCAGTTTTGACGTAACGGGAGGAGGGACATTTCCCACAGATACGCAGTATTTT. Variable domain in full (rest from reference TRBV28 and TRBJ2-3): DVKVTQSSRYLVKRTGEKVFLECVQDMDHENMFWYRQDPGLGLRLIYFSYDVKMKEKGDIPEGYSVSREKKERFSLILESASTNQTSMYLCASSFDVTGGGTFPTDTQYFGPGTRLTVL.

The chain carries TRBV2 and TRBJ2-7; D is unclear. The CDR3 is 12 amino acids. Germline assignment: CDR1 SNHLY and CDR2 FYNNEI. V shed 11 bases and J shed 4 bases, with 15 bases lying between them. The CDR3 nucleotides read TGTGCCGTACGTGCTACGAAGTACGAGCAGTACTTC. This encodes CAVRATKYEQYF.

The chain combines TRBV7-9 with TRBJ2-7; perhaps TRBD1 as D (6 bases). Germline CDR1 is SEHNR and CDR2 is FQNEAQ (reference sequence). The CDR3 length is 14 residues. V gave up 1 base and J gave up 5 bases, with 12 bases separating them. CDR3 nucleotide sequence: TGTGCCAGCAGCTTAGGGCCAGGGGCGGACGAGCAGTACTTC. Translated: CASSLGPGADEQYF.

CDR3 bases: TGTGCCAGCAGGAACGACAGAGATCAGCCCCAGCATTTT. Its protein product is CASRNDRDQPQHF. This chain links TRBV6-6 with TRBJ1-5, with a weak D call TRBD1 (5 bases). This CDR3 is 13 amino acids long. CDR1 and CDR2 from the germline V gene are MNHNY and SVGAGI (reference sequence). V lost 6 bases and J lost 5, with 11 bases in between.

V usage is TRBV19 and J usage is TRBJ2-1; 7 bases are a match to TRBD1. CDR1 is LNHDA, CDR2 SQIVND, per germline (reference sequence). The V and J ends lost 4 bases and 9 bases, in that order; junction bases with no gene match: 6. CDR3 length: 13 residues. As DNA, the CDR3 is TGTGCCAGTAGTACTGGGACAGCTGGTGAGCAGTTCTTC. This translates into CASSTGTAGEQFF.

This clone was seen once. The chain is built from TRBV19 and TRBJ2-7; TRBD2 matches 8 bases. CDR1 is LNHDA, CDR2 SQIVND, per germline (reference sequence). This CDR3 is 15 amino acids long. With 6 bases clipped from V and 6 bases from J, the junction kept 13 bases outside the gene matches. The CDR3 loop is CASSALGGAVSEQYF. DNA of the CDR3: TGTGCCAGTAGCGCCCTCGGGGGGGCTGTTTCCGAGCAGTACTTC.

The chain recombines TRBV15 with TRBJ2-1, with D possibly TRBD1 on 5 matching bases. In germline, CDR1 is LNHNV, CDR2 YYDKDF (reference sequence). The CDR3 runs to 18 residues. Trimming pared 1 base from V and 7 bases from J, leaving 23 bases between. The chain's CDR3 is CATSRVGRQTRRGNEQFF. The CDR3 DNA sequence: TGTGCCACCAGCAGAGTAGGCAGACAAACTCGAAGGGGTAATGAGCAGTTCTTC.

The CDR3: CASRLRQEGEGYTF. The DNA of the CDR3 is TGTGCCAGCAGGCTCCGCCAAGAAGGGGAAGGCTACACCTTC. The chain links TRBV2 to TRBJ1-2; TRBD1 might be the D (5 bases). The CDR3 is 14 residues long. V dropped 6 bases and J dropped 8 bases, with 19 bases sitting between them. Germline V gene data show CDR1 as SNHLY and CDR2 as FYNNEI.

This clone was seen once. The chain couples TRBV29-1 to TRBJ2-2, with 7 bases fitting TRBD1. This CDR3 comprises 13 residues. Germline V CDR1 and CDR2: SQVTM, ANQGSEA. The CDR3 DNA sequence: TGCAACGGACAGGACGCGAACACCGGGGAGCTGTTTTTT. Its protein product is CNGQDANTGELFF.

The chain recombines TRBV28 with TRBJ1-1; D not resolved. The germline V and J ends were trimmed by 1 base and 1 base, with 13 bases remaining between them. This CDR3 contains 16 residues. Germline V gene sequence: CDR1 MDHEN, CDR2 SYDVKM. The CDR3 DNA follows: TGTGCCAGCAGTTTATTCCACCGAGGGTCGAACACTGAAGCTTTCTTT. Residues: CASSLFHRGSNTEAFF.

This sequence joins TRBV19 and TRBJ2-6; 8 positions agree with TRBD1. This CDR3 has 14 residues. The germline CDR1 and CDR2 sequences are LNHDA and SQIVND (reference sequence). V lost 6 bases and J lost 2; bases outside the gene matches: 0. The CDR3 loop is CASRQGAGANVLTF. The DNA of the CDR3 is TGTGCCAGTAGACAGGGGGCTGGGGCCAACGTCCTGACTTTC.

This clone was picked up a small number of times. The chain links TRBV19 to TRBJ2-1; tentatively, D is TRBD1 (6 bases). Trimming shortened V by 5 bases and J by 6 bases, and 20 bases separated the two germline ends. Germline CDR1 and CDR2: LNHDA and SQIVND (reference sequence). This CDR3 contains 16 residues. The CDR3 DNA reads as TGTGCCAGTAGTGACGGGGTTGGCAGGGGTAGCAATGAGCAGTTCTTC. Translated: CASSDGVGRGSNEQFF.

The V call is TRBV5-5, the J call TRBJ2-1; 13 nucleotides align to TRBD2. The CDR3 has 18 residues. V dropped 1 base and J dropped 0; count of bases not matched to a gene: 4. CDR1 and CDR2 from the germline V gene are SGHKS and YYEKEE (reference sequence). The CDR3 loop is CASSLRLAGGRSYNEQFF. The CDR3 region has the DNA TGTGCCAGCAGCTTGCGACTAGCGGGAGGCCGCTCCTACAATGAGCAGTTCTTC. The variable domain in full, completed from reference TRBV5-5 and TRBJ2-1, reads DAGVTQSPTHLIKTRGQQVTLRCSPISGHKSVSWYQQVLGQGPQFIFQYYEKEERGRGNFPDRFSARQFPNYSSELNVNALLLGDSALYLCASSLRLAGGRSYNEQFFGPGTRLTVL.

This clone has only one observation. CDR3 nucleotide sequence: TGTGCCAGCAGCTTAAAGCGGGGCTACACCGGGGAGCTGTTTTTT. Translated: CASSLKRGYTGELFF. This chain joins TRBV11-3 and TRBJ2-2; 7 nucleotides agree with TRBD2. The CDR3 sequence is 15 residues long. CDR1 SGHNT and CDR2 YENEEA come from the germline V gene. J was trimmed by 3 bases and V by 2 bases; bases with no gene match: 3. The whole variable domain, remainder taken from reference TRBV11-3 and TRBJ2-2, is EAGVVQSPRYKIIEKKQPVAFWCNPISGHNTLYWYLQNLGQGPELLIRYENEEAVDDSQLPKDRFSAERLKGVDSTLKIQPAELGDSAVYLCASSLKRGYTGELFFGEGSRLTVL.

The chain uses TRBV11-2 and TRBJ2-7; D may be TRBD1 (5 bases). CDR3 size: 19 residues. The germline V gene has CDR1 SGHAT and CDR2 FQNNGV. V was trimmed by 1 base and J by 0 bases, leaving 22 bases between them. In DNA form, the CDR3 reads TGTGCCAGCAGCTTAGGAATGGTGCAGGGTCGTGGTTTCTCCTACGAGCAGTACTTC. It yields the protein CASSLGMVQGRGFSYEQYF.

This clone was recorded a few times. The chain is built from TRBV29-1 and TRBJ1-2, with TRBD1 as a possible D gene (5 bases). Trimming left V 2 bases short and J 6 bases short, with 16 bases between. The length of the CDR3 is 14 residues. The germline CDR1 and CDR2 sequences are SQVTM and ANQGSEA. The CDR3 nucleotides read TGCAGCGTTGAAACTCACAGGTTGAAGAATGGCTACACCTTC. Translating it yields CSVETHRLKNGYTF.

As regards this clone: One junction end does not reproduce the germline sequence, and a read error may be involved. V is TRBV10-3 and J is TRBJ2-4; perhaps TRBD1 as D (6 bases). This CDR3 has 10 amino acids. Germline V gives CDR1 ENHRY, CDR2 SYGVKD. CDR3 sequence reads: CASRRDRTPF. CDR3 DNA: TGTGCCTCGCGTCGAGACAGGACACCCTTC.

The chain employs TRBV6-6 and TRBJ1-1; TRBD1 might be the D (5 bases). Germline CDR1 reads MNHNY; CDR2 reads SVGAGI (reference sequence). This CDR3 has 12 residues. V was trimmed by 6 bases and J by 8 bases, leaving 13 bases between them. This chain's CDR3 is CASSSDRDEAFF. CDR3 DNA: TGTGCCAGCAGCTCCGATCGGGACGAAGCTTTCTTT.

This chain uses TRBV2 with TRBJ1-3; TRBD1 might be the D (6 bases). CDR3 length: 15 amino acids. Germline loops: CDR1 SNHLY, CDR2 FYNNEI. Trimming left V 8 bases short and J 0 bases short, with 14 bases between. CDR3: CASGAGADSGNTIYF. Here the CDR3 DNA reads TGTGCCAGCGGAGCGGGGGCTGACTCTGGAAACACCATATATTTT.

V gene TRBV7-9 combines with J gene TRBJ2-1; D unresolved. CDR1 and CDR2 (germline): SEHNR, FQNEAQ (reference sequence). The CDR3 length is 14 residues. V dropped 2 bases and J dropped 6 bases, with 11 bases sitting between them. The CDR3 reads CASSLSIAPNEQFF. The CDR3 nucleotides are TGTGCCAGCAGCTTATCCATCGCCCCCAATGAGCAGTTCTTC.

The sample holds one count of this clone. The J gene is TRBJ1-2, the V gene TRBV7-9, with D unresolved. The V and J ends lost 1 base and 3 bases respectively, with 9 bases between them. The CDR3 has 14 amino acids. Germline CDR1 is SEHNR and CDR2 is FQNEAQ (reference sequence). The CDR3 loop is CASSLGSQYYGYTF. The CDR3 DNA reads TGTGCCAGCAGCTTAGGCTCACAGTACTATGGCTACACCTTC.

The V call is TRBV4-1, the J call TRBJ1-4; tentatively, D is TRBD1 (6 bases). V was cut by 3 bases and J by 4 bases, with 15 bases left in between. Per the germline V gene, CDR1 is MGHRA and CDR2 is YSYEKL. The CDR3 sequence is 16 residues long. The CDR3, as DNA: TGCGCCAGCAGCCAGGGCGTGGGACACAATAATGAAAAACTGTTTTTT. It codes for CASSQGVGHNNEKLFF.

This chain uses TRBV6-6 with TRBJ2-1, with TRBD2 matching 10 bases. This CDR3 is built from 16 residues. CDR1 and CDR2 (germline): MNHNY, SVGAGI (reference sequence). The J segment lost 8 bases and the V segment lost 7 bases, leaving 14 bases of the junction unmatched. CDR3 nucleotides: TGTGCCAGCACAACCCCGGCTAGCGGGAGTAGCGATGAGCAGTTCTTC. Amino acid sequence: CASTTPASGSSDEQFF.

The chain is built from TRBV6-5 and TRBJ2-7; 9 bases match TRBD2. With V trimmed by 4 bases and J by 4 bases, 5 bases remained unmatched. The CDR3 has 14 residues. Germline loops: CDR1 MNHEY, CDR2 SVGAGI. CDR3 sequence: CASSSLAGFYEQYF. The CDR3 DNA is TGTGCCAGCAGTTCACTAGCGGGCTTTTACGAGCAGTACTTC.